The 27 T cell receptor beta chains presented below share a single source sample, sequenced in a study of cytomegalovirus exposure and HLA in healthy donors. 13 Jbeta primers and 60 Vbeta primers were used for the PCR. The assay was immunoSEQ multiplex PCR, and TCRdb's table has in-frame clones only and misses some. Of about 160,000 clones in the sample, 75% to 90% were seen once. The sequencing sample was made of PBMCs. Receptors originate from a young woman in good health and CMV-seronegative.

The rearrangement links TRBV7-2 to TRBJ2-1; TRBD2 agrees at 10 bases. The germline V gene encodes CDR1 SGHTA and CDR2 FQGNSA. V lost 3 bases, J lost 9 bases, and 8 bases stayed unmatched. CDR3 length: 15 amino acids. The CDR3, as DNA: TGTGCCAGCAGCTTTAGTTTAGCGGGGGGAGGTGAGCAGTTCTTC. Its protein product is CASSFSLAGGGEQFF.

CDR3 nucleotide sequence: TGCGCCAGCAGCATGGGGCAGACATCTATTATGGGGGGGCAGTACTTC. This gives the protein CASSMGQTSIMGGQYF. The J gene is TRBJ2-7, the V gene TRBV5-1, with D perhaps TRBD2 (6 bases). The CDR3 runs 16 residues. Germline CDR1 is SGHRS and CDR2 is YFSETQ. Trimming took off 4 bases at V and 9 bases at J, with 26 bases between the two ends.

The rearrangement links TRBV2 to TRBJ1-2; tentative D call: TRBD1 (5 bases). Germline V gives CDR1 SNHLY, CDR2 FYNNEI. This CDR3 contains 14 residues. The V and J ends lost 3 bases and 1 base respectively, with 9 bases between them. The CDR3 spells CASSDSGGNYGYTF. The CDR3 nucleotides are TGTGCCAGCAGTGATTCGGGGGGTAACTATGGCTACACCTTC.

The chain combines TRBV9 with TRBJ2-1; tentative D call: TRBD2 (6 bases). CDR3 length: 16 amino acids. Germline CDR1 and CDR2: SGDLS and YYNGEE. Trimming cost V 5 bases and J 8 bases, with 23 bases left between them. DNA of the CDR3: TGTGCCAGCAGGCCTATAAGGACTACCCAAGCGGATGAGCAGTTCTTC. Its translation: CASRPIRTTQADEQFF.

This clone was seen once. The DNA of the CDR3 is TGTGCCAGCAGCGCAAACCCCGGGACTAGCAGTTACGAGCAGTACTTC. This sequence encodes CASSANPGTSSYEQYF. The chain couples TRBV21-1 to TRBJ2-7; TRBD2 reflects the table's D call only, with no check against the DNA. TRBV21-1 counts as a pseudogene. There are 16 residues in the CDR3.

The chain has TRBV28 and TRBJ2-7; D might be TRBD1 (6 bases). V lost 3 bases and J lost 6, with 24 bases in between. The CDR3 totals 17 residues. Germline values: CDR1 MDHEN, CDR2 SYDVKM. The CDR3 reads CASSFRPGQISGREQYF. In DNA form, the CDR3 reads TGTGCCAGCAGTTTTCGACCAGGACAGATCAGCGGTCGCGAGCAGTACTTC.

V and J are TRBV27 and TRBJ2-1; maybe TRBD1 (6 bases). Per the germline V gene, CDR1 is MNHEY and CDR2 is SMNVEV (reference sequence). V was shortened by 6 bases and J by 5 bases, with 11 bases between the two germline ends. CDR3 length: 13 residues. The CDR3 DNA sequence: TGTGCCAGCAGGCGGACAGCCAACAATGAGCAGTTCTTC. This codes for CASRRTANNEQFF.

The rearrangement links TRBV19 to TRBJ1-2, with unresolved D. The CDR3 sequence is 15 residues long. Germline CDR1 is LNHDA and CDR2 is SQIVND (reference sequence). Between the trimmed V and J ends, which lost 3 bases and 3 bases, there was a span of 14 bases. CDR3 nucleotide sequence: TGTGCCAGTAGTATCACCACCCTTCACTACTATGGCTACACCTTC. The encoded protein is CASSITTLHYYGYTF.

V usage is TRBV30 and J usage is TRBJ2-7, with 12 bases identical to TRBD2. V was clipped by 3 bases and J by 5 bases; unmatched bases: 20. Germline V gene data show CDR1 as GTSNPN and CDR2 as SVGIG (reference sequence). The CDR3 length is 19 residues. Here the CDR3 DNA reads TGTGCCTGGAGAGGTCTTCCGGGACTAGCGGGTATACCTAATAACGAGCAGTACTTC. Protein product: CAWRGLPGLAGIPNNEQYF.

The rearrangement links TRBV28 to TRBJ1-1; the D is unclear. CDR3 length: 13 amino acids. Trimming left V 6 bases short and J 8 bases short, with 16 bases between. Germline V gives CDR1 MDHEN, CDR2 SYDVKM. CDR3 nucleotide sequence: TGTGCCAGCAGCAAGACTGCACGGGTCGAAGCTTTCTTT. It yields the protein CASSKTARVEAFF.

The CDR3 loop reads CASSSLTGWGTGELFF. CDR3 DNA: TGTGCCAGCAGTTCCCTGACAGGGTGGGGCACCGGGGAGCTGTTTTTT. V is TRBV28 and J is TRBJ2-2; 7 nucleotides line up with TRBD1. From germline, CDR1 is MDHEN and CDR2 SYDVKM. V dropped 4 bases and J dropped 4; count of bases not matched to a gene: 9. CDR3 length equals 16 residues.

The CDR3 DNA sequence: TGTGCCAGCAGTTTACACGGTCTAGCGGGAGATGGGGAGACAGATACGCAGTATTTT. It codes for CASSLHGLAGDGETDTQYF. The chain joins TRBV28 to TRBJ2-3; 10 nucleotides agree with TRBD2. Trimming removed 2 bases from V and 3 bases from J; junction bases left unmatched: 14. CDR3 length: 19 residues. Per the germline V gene, CDR1 is MDHEN and CDR2 is SYDVKM.

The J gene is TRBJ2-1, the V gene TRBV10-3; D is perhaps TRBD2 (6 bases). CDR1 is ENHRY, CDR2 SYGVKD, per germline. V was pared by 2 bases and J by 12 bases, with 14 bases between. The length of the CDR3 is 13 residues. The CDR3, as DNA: TGTGCCATCAGTGAGCGCGGGATATTACGGCAGTTCTTC. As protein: CAISERGILRQFF.

CDR3 in DNA: TGTGCCAGCTGCGGGATAGAGACAGGGGAGCTGTTTTTT. Its protein product is CASCGIETGELFF. The V and J genes are TRBV2 and TRBJ2-2; a possible D gene is TRBD2 (6 bases). The V end lost 8 bases, the J end lost 8 bases, and 15 bases lay between the germline ends. The CDR3 spans 13 residues. Germline V gene sequence: CDR1 SNHLY, CDR2 FYNNEI.

The chain's CDR3 is CASSLGLGEYNEQFF. The CDR3, as DNA: TGTGCCAGCAGCTTAGGACTGGGTGAATACAATGAGCAGTTCTTC. J is TRBJ2-1 and V is TRBV7-8; unclear D gene. V lost 1 base and J 4 bases, leaving 11 bases between the germline ends. This CDR3 has 15 residues. The germline V gene has CDR1 SGHVS and CDR2 FQNEAQ.

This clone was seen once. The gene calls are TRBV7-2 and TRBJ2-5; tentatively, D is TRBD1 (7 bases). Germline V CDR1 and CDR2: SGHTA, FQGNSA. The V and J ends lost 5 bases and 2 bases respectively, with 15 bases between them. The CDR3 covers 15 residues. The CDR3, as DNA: TGTGCCAGCAGCCGCGGGACAGCATTTCAAGAGACCCAGTACTTC. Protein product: CASSRGTAFQETQYF. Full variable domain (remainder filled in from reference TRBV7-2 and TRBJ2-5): GAGVSQSPSNKVTEKGKDVELRCDPISGHTALYWYRQSLGQGLEFLIYFQGNSAPDKSGLPSDRFSAERTGGSVSTLTIQRTQQEDSAVYLCASSRGTAFQETQYFGPGTRLLVL.

As DNA, the CDR3 is TGCGCCAGCAGCCCCGGGGGACTCTATGGCTACACCTTC. Amino acids: CASSPGGLYGYTF. The J gene is TRBJ1-2, the V gene TRBV5-1; a weak D match, TRBD1 (5 bases). Trimming took off 4 bases at V and 4 bases at J, with 11 bases between the two ends. The germline V gene encodes CDR1 SGHRS and CDR2 YFSETQ. The CDR3 is made up of 13 amino acids.

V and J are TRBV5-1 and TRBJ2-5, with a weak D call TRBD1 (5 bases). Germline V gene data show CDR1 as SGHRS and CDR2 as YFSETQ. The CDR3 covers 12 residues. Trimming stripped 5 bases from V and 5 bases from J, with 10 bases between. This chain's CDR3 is CASRRGRETQYF. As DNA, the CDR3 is TGCGCCAGCAGAAGGGGCAGGGAGACCCAGTACTTC.

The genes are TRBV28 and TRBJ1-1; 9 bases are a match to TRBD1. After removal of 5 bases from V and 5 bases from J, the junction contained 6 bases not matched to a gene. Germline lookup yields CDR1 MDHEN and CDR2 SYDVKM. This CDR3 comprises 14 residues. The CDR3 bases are TGTGCCAGCAGTGTGGACAGGGGAAGGACTGAAGCTTTCTTT. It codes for CASSVDRGRTEAFF.

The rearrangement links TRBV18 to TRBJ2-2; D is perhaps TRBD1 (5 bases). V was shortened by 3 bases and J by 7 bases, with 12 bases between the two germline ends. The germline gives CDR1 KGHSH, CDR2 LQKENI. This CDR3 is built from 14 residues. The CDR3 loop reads CASSPLMGRGELFF. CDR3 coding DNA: TGTGCCAGCTCACCTCTTATGGGGCGCGGGGAGCTGTTTTTT.

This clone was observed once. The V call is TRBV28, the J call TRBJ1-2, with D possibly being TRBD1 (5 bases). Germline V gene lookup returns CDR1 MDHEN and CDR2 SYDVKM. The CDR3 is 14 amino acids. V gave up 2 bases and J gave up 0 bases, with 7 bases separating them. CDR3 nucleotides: TGTGCCAGCAGTTTAGGGGGGGCTAACTATGGCTACACCTTC. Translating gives CASSLGGANYGYTF.

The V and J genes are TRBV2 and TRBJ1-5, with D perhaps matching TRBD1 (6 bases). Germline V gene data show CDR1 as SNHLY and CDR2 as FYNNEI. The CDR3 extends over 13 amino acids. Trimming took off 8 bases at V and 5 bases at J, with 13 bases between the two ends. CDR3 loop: CASGTGKHQPQHF. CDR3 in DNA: TGTGCCAGCGGAACAGGGAAACATCAGCCCCAGCATTTT.

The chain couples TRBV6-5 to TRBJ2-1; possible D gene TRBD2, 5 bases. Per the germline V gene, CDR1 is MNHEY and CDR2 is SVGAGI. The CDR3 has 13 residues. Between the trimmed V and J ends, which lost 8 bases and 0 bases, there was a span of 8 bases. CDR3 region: CASQAGSYNEQFF. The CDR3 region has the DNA TGTGCCAGCCAGGCGGGCTCCTACAATGAGCAGTTCTTC.

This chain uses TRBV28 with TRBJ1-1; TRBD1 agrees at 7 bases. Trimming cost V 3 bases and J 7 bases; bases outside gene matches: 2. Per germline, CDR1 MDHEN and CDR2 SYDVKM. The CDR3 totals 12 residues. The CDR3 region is CASSFRTGEAFF. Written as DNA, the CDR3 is TGTGCCAGCAGTTTCCGGACAGGTGAAGCTTTCTTT.

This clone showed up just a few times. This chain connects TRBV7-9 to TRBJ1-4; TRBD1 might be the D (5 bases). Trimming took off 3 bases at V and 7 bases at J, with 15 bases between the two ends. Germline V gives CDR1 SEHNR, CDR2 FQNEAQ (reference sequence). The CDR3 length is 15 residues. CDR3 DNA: TGTGCCAGCAGCTTGTTAGGGGTATGGGGTGAAAAACTGTTTTTT. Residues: CASSLLGVWGEKLFF.

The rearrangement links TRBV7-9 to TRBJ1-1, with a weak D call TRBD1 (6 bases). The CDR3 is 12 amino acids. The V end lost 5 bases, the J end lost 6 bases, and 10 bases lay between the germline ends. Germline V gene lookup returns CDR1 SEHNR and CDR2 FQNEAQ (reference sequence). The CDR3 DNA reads TGTGCCAGCAGCCCAAGACAGGCTGAAGCTTTCTTT. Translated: CASSPRQAEAFF.

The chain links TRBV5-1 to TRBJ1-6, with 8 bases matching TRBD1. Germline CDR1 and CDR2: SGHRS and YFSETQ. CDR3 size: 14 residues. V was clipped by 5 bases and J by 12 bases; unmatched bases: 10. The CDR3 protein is CASSPTGQGEPLHF. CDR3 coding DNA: TGCGCCAGCAGTCCCACTGGACAGGGTGAACCCCTCCACTTT.